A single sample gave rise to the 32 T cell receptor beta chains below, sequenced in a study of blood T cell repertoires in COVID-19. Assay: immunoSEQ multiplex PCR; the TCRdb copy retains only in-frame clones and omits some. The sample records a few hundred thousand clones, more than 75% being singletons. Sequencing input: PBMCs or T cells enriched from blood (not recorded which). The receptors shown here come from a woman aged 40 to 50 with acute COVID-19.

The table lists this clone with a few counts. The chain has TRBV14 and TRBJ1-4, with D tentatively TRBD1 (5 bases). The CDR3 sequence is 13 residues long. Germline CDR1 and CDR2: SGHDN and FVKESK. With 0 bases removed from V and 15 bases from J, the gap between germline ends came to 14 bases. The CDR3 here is CASSQDLTGLLFF. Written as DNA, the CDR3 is TGTGCCAGCAGCCAAGACTTAACGGGACTTTTGTTTTTT. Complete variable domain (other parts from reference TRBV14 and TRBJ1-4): EAGVTQFPSHSVIEKGQTVTLRCDPISGHDNLYWYRRVMGKEIKFLLHFVKESKQDESGMPNNRFLAERTGGTYSTLKVQPAELEDSGVYFCASSQDLTGLLFFGSGTQLSVL.

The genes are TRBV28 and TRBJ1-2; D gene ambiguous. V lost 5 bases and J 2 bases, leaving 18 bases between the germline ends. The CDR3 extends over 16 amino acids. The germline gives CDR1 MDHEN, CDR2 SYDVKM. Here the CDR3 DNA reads TGTGCCAGCAGTAAGGCCGGGGAGATATTCAACTATGGCTACACCTTC. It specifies CASSKAGEIFNYGYTF.

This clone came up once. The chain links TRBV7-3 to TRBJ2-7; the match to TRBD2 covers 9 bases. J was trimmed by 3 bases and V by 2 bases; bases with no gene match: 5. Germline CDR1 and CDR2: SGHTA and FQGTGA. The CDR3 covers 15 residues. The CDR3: CASSLVAGVRYEQYF. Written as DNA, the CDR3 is TGTGCCAGCAGCTTAGTAGCGGGAGTTCGCTACGAGCAGTACTTC.

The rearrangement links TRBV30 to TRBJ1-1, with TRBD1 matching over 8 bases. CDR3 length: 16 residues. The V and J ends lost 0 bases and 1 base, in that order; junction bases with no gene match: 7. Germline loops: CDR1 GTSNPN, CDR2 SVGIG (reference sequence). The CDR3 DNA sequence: TGTGCCTGGAGTGTACTGACAGGGGTTCGGAACACTGAAGCTTTCTTT. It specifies CAWSVLTGVRNTEAFF.

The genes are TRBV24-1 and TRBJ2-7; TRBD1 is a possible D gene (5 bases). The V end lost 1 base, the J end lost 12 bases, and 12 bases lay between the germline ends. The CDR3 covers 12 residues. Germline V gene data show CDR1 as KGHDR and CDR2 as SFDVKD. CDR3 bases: TGTGCCACCAGTGATTTAGACAGTCCCTTGTACTTC. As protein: CATSDLDSPLYF.

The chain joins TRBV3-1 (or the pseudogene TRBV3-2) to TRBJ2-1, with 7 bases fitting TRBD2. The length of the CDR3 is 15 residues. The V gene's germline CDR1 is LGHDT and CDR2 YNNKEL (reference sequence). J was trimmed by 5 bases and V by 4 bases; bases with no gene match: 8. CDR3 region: CASSPLGLADNEQFF. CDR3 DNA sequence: TGTGCCAGCAGCCCCCTGGGGCTAGCGGACAATGAGCAGTTCTTC.

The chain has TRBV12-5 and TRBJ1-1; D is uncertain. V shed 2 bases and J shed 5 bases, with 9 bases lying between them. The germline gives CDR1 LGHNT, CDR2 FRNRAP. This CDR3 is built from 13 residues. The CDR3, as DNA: TGTGCTAGTGGTTTGAAACCGGGGACTGAAGCTTTCTTT. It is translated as CASGLKPGTEAFF.

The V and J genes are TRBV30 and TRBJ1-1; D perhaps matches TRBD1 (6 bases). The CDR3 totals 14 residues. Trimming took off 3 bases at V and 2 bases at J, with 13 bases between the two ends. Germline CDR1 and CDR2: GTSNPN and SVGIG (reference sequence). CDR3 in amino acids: CAWSVDRRNTEAFF. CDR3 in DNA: TGTGCCTGGAGCGTTGACAGGCGCAACACTGAAGCTTTCTTT.

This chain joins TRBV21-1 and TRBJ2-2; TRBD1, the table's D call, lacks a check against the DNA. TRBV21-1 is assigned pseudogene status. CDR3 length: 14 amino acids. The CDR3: CASSKAGCAGELFF. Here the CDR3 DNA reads TGTGCCAGCAGCAAAGCGGGCTGTGCCGGGGAGCTGTTTTTT.

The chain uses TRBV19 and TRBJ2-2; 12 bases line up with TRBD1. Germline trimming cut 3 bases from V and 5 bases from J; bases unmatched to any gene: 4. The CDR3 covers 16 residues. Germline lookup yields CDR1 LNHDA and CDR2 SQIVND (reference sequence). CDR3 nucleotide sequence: TGTGCCAGTAGTATTGGGACAGGGGGCGTAACCGGGGAGCTGTTTTTT. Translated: CASSIGTGGVTGELFF.

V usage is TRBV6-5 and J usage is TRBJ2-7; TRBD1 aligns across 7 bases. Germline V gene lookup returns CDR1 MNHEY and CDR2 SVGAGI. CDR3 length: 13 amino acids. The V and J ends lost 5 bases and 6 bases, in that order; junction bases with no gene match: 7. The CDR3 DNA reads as TGTGCCAGCAGTACGGTGACAGGGATCGAGCAGTACTTC. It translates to CASSTVTGIEQYF.

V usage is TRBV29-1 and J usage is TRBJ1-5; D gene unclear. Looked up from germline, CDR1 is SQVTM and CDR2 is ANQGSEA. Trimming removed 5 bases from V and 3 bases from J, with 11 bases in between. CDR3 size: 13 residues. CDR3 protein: CSVTEENNQPQHF. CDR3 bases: TGCAGCGTTACGGAGGAGAACAATCAGCCCCAGCATTTT.

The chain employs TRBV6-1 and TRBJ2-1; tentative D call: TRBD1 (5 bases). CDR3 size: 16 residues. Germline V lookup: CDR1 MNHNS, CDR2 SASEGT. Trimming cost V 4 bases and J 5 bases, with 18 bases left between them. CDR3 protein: CASSALPWGSNNEQFF. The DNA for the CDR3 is TGTGCCAGCAGTGCGCTCCCGTGGGGCAGCAACAATGAGCAGTTCTTC.

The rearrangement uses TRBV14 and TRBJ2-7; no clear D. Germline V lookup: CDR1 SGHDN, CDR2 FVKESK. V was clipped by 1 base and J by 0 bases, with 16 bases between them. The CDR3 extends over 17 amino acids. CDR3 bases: TGTGCCAGCAGCCAAGGTGAGATCAACTCTATCTCCTACGAGCAGTACTTC. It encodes CASSQGEINSISYEQYF. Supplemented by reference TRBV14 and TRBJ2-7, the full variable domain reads EAGVTQFPSHSVIEKGQTVTLRCDPISGHDNLYWYRRVMGKEIKFLLHFVKESKQDESGMPNNRFLAERTGGTYSTLKVQPAELEDSGVYFCASSQGEINSISYEQYFGPGTRLTVT.

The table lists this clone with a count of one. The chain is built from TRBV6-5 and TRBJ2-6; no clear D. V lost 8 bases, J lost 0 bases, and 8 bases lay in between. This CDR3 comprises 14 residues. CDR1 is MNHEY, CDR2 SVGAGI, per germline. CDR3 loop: CASDQRSGANVLTF. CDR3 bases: TGTGCCAGCGACCAGCGCTCTGGGGCCAACGTCCTGACTTTC.

CDR3 coding DNA: TGCGCCAGCAGCGTGAATCGGGGGGACACTGAAGCTTTCTTT. It codes for CASSVNRGDTEAFF. V gene TRBV5-1 combines with J gene TRBJ1-1; TRBD1 might be the D (5 bases). In germline, CDR1 is SGHRS, CDR2 YFSETQ. V gave up 4 bases and J gave up 3 bases, with 13 bases separating them. This CDR3 contains 14 residues.

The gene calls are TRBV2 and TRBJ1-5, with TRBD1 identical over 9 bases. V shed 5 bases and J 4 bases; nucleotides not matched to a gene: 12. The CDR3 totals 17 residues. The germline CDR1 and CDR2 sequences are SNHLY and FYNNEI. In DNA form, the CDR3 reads TGTGCCAGCAGTAGATCGGGGGACAGGGTAGGGAATCAGCCCCAGCATTTT. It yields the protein CASSRSGDRVGNQPQHF.

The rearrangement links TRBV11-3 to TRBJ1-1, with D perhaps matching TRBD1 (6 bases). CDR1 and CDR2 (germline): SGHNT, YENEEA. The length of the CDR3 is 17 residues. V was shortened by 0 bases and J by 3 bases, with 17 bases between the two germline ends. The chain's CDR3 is CASSLDCEGGPDTEAFF. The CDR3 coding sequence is TGTGCCAGCAGCTTAGATTGTGAGGGGGGGCCTGACACTGAAGCTTTCTTT.

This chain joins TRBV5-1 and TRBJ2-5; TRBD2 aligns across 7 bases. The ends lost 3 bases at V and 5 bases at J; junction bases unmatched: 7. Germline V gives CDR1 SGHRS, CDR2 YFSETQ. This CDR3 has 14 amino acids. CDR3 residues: CASSWEGRGETQYF. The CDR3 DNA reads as TGCGCCAGCAGCTGGGAGGGCCGGGGGGAGACCCAGTACTTC.

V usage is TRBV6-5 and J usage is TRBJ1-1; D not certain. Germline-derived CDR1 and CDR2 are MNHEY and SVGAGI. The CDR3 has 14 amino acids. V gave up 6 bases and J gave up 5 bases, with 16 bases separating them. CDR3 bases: TGTGCCAGCAGGCGGGCGGCCGGGCAAACTGAAGCTTTCTTT. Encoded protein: CASRRAAGQTEAFF.

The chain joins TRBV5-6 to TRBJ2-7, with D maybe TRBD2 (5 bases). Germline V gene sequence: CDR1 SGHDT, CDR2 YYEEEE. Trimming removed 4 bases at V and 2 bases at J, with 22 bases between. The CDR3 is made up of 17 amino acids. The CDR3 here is CASSLVPAASGAYEQYF. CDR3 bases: TGTGCCAGCAGCCTAGTCCCGGCCGCCTCCGGGGCCTACGAGCAGTACTTC.

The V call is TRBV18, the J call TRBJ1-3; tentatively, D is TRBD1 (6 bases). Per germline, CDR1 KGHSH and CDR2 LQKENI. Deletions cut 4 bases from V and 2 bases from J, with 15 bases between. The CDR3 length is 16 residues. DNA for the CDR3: TGTGCCAGCTCACAGAAACAGGGAGACCCTGGAAACACCATATATTTT. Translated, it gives CASSQKQGDPGNTIYF.

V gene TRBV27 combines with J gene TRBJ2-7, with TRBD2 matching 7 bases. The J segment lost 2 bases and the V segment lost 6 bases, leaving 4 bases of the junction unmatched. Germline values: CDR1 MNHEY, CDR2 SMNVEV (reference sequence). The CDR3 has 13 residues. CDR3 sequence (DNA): TGTGCCAGCAGGGCCCGGGGGGCCTACGAGCAGTACTTC. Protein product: CASRARGAYEQYF.

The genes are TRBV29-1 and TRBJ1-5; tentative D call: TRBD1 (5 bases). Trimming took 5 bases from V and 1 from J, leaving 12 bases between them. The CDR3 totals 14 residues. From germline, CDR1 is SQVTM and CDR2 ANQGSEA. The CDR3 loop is CSVSGIGSNQPQHF. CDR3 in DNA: TGCAGCGTTTCAGGGATAGGCAGCAATCAGCCCCAGCATTTT.

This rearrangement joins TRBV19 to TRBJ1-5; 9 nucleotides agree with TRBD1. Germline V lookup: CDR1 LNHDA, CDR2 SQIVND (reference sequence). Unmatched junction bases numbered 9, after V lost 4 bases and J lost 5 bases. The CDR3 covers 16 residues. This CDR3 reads CASSSPGQGKDQPQHF. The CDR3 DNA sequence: TGTGCCAGTAGTAGCCCGGGACAGGGAAAAGATCAGCCCCAGCATTTT.

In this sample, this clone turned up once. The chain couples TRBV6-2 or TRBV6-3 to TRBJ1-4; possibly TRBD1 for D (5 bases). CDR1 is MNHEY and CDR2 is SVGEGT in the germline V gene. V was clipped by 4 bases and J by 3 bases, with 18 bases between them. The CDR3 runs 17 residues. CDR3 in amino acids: CASSSSTAQRANEKLFF. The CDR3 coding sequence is TGTGCCAGCAGTTCCTCGACAGCTCAAAGGGCTAATGAAAAACTGTTTTTT.

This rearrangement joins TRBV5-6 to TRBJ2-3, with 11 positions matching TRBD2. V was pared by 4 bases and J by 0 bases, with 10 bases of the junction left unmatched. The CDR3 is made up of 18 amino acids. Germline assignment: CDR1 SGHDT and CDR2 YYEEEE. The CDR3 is CASSPVWGLAASTDTQYF. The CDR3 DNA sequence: TGTGCCAGCAGCCCGGTCTGGGGACTAGCGGCTAGCACAGATACGCAGTATTTT.

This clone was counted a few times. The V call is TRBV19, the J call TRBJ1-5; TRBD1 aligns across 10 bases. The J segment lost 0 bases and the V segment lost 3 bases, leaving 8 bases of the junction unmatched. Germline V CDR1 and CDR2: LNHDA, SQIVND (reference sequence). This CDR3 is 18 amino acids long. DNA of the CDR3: TGTGCCAGTAGTATGGCCGGGACAGGGGCTCTTAGCAATCAGCCCCAGCATTTT. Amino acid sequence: CASSMAGTGALSNQPQHF.

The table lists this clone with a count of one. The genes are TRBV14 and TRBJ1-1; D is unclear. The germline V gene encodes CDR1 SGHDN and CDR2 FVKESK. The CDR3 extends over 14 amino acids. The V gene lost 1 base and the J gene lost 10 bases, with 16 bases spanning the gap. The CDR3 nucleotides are TGTGCCAGCAGCCAAGGCGGCTTGGTTCAGAGAGCTTTCTTT. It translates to CASSQGGLVQRAFF.

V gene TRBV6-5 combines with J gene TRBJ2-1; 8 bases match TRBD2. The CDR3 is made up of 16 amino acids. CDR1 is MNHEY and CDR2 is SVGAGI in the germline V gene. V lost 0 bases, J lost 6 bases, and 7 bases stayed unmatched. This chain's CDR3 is CASSYSISGSLNEQFF. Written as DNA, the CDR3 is TGTGCCAGCAGTTACTCGATCAGCGGGAGTCTCAATGAGCAGTTCTTC.

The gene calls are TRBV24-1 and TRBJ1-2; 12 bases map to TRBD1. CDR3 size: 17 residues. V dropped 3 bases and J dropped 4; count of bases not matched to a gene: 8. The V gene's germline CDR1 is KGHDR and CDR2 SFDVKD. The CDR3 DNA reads TGTGCCACCAGTGATGGAGGGACAGGGGGCGCAAGCTATGGCTACACCTTC. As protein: CATSDGGTGGASYGYTF.

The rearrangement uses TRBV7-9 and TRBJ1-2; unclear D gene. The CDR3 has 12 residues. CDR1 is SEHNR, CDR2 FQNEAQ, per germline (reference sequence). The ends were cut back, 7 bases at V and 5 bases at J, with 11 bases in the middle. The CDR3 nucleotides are TGTGCCAGCAACCTATATGAGTATGGCTACACCTTC. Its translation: CASNLYEYGYTF.